This passage covers 29 T cell receptor beta chains from one sample sequenced in a study of cytomegalovirus exposure and HLA in healthy donors. The table came from immunoSEQ multiplex PCR; TCRdb's copy has only in-frame clones and leaves some out. Seen here are roughly 330,000 clones, approximately 90% observed once, and the top ten hold approximately 1.1%. The specimen was PBMCs. All receptors derive from a woman aged 25-40 years in good health and CMV-seropositive.

V and J are TRBV15 and TRBJ2-3, with 11 bases that match TRBD1. From germline, CDR1 is LNHNV and CDR2 YYDKDF (reference sequence). The CDR3 has 13 residues. V lost 5 bases to trimming and J lost 13 bases; unmatched junction nucleotides: 8. The CDR3 protein is CATSGTTGQGEYF. In DNA, the CDR3 is TGTGCCACCAGCGGAACAACGGGACAGGGGGAGTATTTT.

This chain links TRBV28 with TRBJ1-5; D not certain. Germline CDR1 reads MDHEN; CDR2 reads SYDVKM. The CDR3 consists of 12 residues. Trimming took 8 bases from V and 4 from J, leaving 9 bases between them. The DNA for the CDR3 is TGTGCCAGCCGACCACCGAATCAGCCCCAGCATTTT. This translates into CASRPPNQPQHF.

The chain employs TRBV5-1 and TRBJ2-1, with D perhaps TRBD1 or TRBD2 (5 bases each). CDR1 and CDR2 (germline): SGHRS, YFSETQ. Trimming took off 6 bases at V and 8 bases at J, with 12 bases between the two ends. This CDR3 has 12 residues. The CDR3 sequence is CASTDLGDEQFF. CDR3 sequence (DNA): TGCGCCAGCACCGACCTGGGGGATGAGCAGTTCTTC.

The genes are TRBV6-5 and TRBJ2-2; D may match TRBD1 or TRBD2 (5 bases each). Germline V CDR1 and CDR2: MNHEY, SVGAGI. The CDR3 length is 13 residues. The ends were cut back, 3 bases at V and 6 bases at J, with 8 bases in the middle. CDR3 loop: CASSYSGPGELFF. The CDR3 nucleotides are TGTGCCAGCAGTTATTCGGGACCCGGGGAGCTGTTTTTT.

This chain links TRBV5-1 with TRBJ2-3; 8 bases are a match to TRBD2. V shed 3 bases, J shed 2 bases, and the junction held 5 bases outside the gene matches. From germline, CDR1 is SGHRS and CDR2 YFSETQ. The CDR3 is 15 residues long. The DNA for the CDR3 is TGCGCCAGCAGCTATGGACTAGCTGACACAGATACGCAGTATTTT. The encoded protein is CASSYGLADTDTQYF.

V is TRBV10-2 and J is TRBJ2-3, with 7 bases that match TRBD1. The germline V gene has CDR1 WSHSY and CDR2 SAAADI. CDR3 length equals 12 residues. V was pared by 8 bases and J by 1 base, with 0 bases of the junction left unmatched. The CDR3 region is CASGQGTDTQYF. In nucleotides, the CDR3 is TGCGCCAGCGGACAGGGCACAGATACGCAGTATTTT.

The chain recombines TRBV2 with TRBJ2-3; 7 bases are shared with TRBD1. CDR1 and CDR2 from the germline V gene are SNHLY and FYNNEI. The CDR3 totals 15 residues. Germline trimming cut 7 bases from V and 0 bases from J; bases unmatched to any gene: 7. This CDR3 is CASKRAGGSTDTQYF. In DNA, the CDR3 is TGTGCCAGCAAAAGAGCAGGGGGTAGCACAGATACGCAGTATTTT.

This rearrangement joins TRBV6-1 to TRBJ1-5; 9 bases match TRBD1. The CDR3 is 15 amino acids. V lost 4 bases and J lost 6; bases outside the gene matches: 7. Germline CDR1 MNHNS, CDR2 SASEGT. This CDR3 is CASSGGQGSRQPQHF. Written as DNA, the CDR3 is TGTGCCAGCAGTGGAGGACAGGGGTCACGTCAGCCCCAGCATTTT.

The rearrangement joins TRBV9 to TRBJ2-3; TRBD1 agrees at 7 bases. V was pared by 1 base and J by 6 bases, with 11 bases of the junction left unmatched. This CDR3 comprises 16 residues. Germline V CDR1 and CDR2: SGDLS, YYNGEE. CDR3 DNA sequence: TGTGCCAGCAGCGTAACAATAACAGGGGAAGGGGATACGCAGTATTTT. Encoded protein: CASSVTITGEGDTQYF. The full variable domain, rest sourced from reference TRBV9 and TRBJ2-3, is DSGVTQTPKHLITATGQRVTLRCSPRSGDLSVYWYQQSLDQGLQFLIQYYNGEERAKGNILERFSAQQFPDLHSELNLSSLELGDSALYFCASSVTITGEGDTQYFGPGTRLTVL.

This sequence joins TRBV12-2 and TRBJ1-1; TRBD1 reflects the table's D call only, with no check against the DNA. TRBV12-2 is assigned pseudogene status. The CDR3 runs 12 residues. The CDR3: CASPVRGTEAFF. The DNA of the CDR3 is TGTGCAAGTCCGGTAAGGGGCACTGAAGCTTTCTTT.

The CDR3 sequence is CASSQLIQSSYEQYF. In DNA, the CDR3 is TGTGCCAGCAGCCAACTAATCCAAAGCTCCTACGAGCAGTACTTC. The rearrangement links TRBV28 to TRBJ2-7; no clear D. The V gene lost 6 bases and the J gene lost 0 bases, with 15 bases spanning the gap. Looked up from germline, CDR1 is MDHEN and CDR2 is SYDVKM. This CDR3 is built from 15 residues.

The rearrangement uses TRBV28 and TRBJ2-3; D call uncertain. In germline, CDR1 is MDHEN, CDR2 SYDVKM. V lost 4 bases and J 6 bases, leaving 17 bases between the germline ends. The CDR3 contains 15 residues. In DNA form, the CDR3 reads TGTGCCAGCAGTTCACCCAATAACCCACAGGATACGCAGTATTTT. Translation gives CASSSPNNPQDTQYF.

This clone was observed a single time. The chain is built from TRBV6-5 and TRBJ1-1; 7 bases line up with TRBD1. This CDR3 has 14 residues. The junction had 4 bases not matched to a gene; V was cut back by 2 bases and J by 4 bases. Germline lookup yields CDR1 MNHEY and CDR2 SVGAGI. CDR3 DNA: TGTGCCAGCAGTTACCAGGGGGGAGTCACTGAAGCTTTCTTT. Amino acid sequence: CASSYQGGVTEAFF.

The chain links TRBV5-6 to TRBJ2-5; weak D call: TRBD2 (6 bases). Trimming shortened V by 0 bases and J by 9 bases, and 24 bases separated the two germline ends. CDR3 size: 17 residues. Germline values: CDR1 SGHDT, CDR2 YYEEEE. The CDR3 sequence is CASSLASAGRQPMAQYF. The CDR3 coding sequence is TGTGCCAGCAGCTTGGCTTCCGCCGGGAGACAACCTATGGCCCAGTACTTC.

This clone was counted between two and nine times. The chain links TRBV5-1 to TRBJ2-7, with 7 nucleotides matching TRBD1. Germline CDR1 SGHRS, CDR2 YFSETQ. The trim removed 4 bases at V and 5 bases at J, leaving 3 bases unmatched. CDR3 length: 12 amino acids. CDR3 in DNA: TGCGCCAGCAGCCTACAGGGGCACGAGCAGTACTTC. Translating it yields CASSLQGHEQYF.

The chain is built from TRBV15 and TRBJ2-3; 14 bases are a match to TRBD2. CDR1 and CDR2 (germline): LNHNV, YYDKDF (reference sequence). This CDR3 contains 19 residues. V shed 1 base and J 0 bases; nucleotides not matched to a gene: 6. CDR3 sequence: CATSRVGLAGGSSTDTQYF. Here the CDR3 DNA reads TGTGCCACCAGCAGAGTCGGACTAGCGGGGGGCTCTAGCACAGATACGCAGTATTTT. The entire variable domain, with the rest obtained from reference TRBV15 and TRBJ2-3, is as follows: DAMVIQNPRYQVTQFGKPVTLSCSQTLNHNVMYWYQQKSSQAPKLLFHYYDKDFNNEADTPDNFQSRRPNTSFCFLDIRSPGLGDTAMYLCATSRVGLAGGSSTDTQYFGPGTRLTVL.

This clone was seen just once. This sequence joins TRBV29-1 and TRBJ1-1; 7 bases map to TRBD1. After removal of 7 bases from V and 0 bases from J, the junction contained 8 bases not matched to a gene. The CDR3 is made up of 14 amino acids. Germline CDR1 reads SQVTM; CDR2 reads ANQGSEA. The chain's CDR3 is CSGWDSIMNTEAFF. In DNA form, the CDR3 reads TGCAGCGGATGGGACAGCATCATGAACACTGAAGCTTTCTTT.

V and J are TRBV29-1 and TRBJ2-1, with 7 bases identical to TRBD1. The V and J ends lost 3 bases and 6 bases, in that order; junction bases with no gene match: 5. Germline CDR1 reads SQVTM; CDR2 reads ANQGSEA. The length of the CDR3 is 13 residues. For the CDR3, the DNA is TGCAGCGTTGAGCCGACAGGGCGCAATGAGCAGTTCTTC. As protein: CSVEPTGRNEQFF.

V gene TRBV7-8 combines with J gene TRBJ2-7, with a tentative D call TRBD2 (7 bases). The CDR3 has 16 residues. V lost 5 bases to trimming and J lost 1 base, with 18 bases between them. In germline, CDR1 is SGHVS, CDR2 FQNEAQ. CDR3 DNA: TGTGCCAGCAGCCCGTTACGGGGGGCGGTTTCCTACGAGCAGTACTTC. This codes for CASSPLRGAVSYEQYF.

The rearrangement joins TRBV4-2 to TRBJ2-1; TRBD2 aligns across 8 bases. The CDR3 is 16 amino acids. V shed 5 bases and J 0 bases; nucleotides not matched to a gene: 6. Looked up from germline, CDR1 is LGHNA and CDR2 is YNFKEQ. The CDR3 protein is CASSYTSGSSYNEQFF. CDR3 nucleotides: TGTGCCAGCAGCTACACTAGCGGCAGCTCCTACAATGAGCAGTTCTTC.

This clone came up once. CDR3 sequence: CAISDPAGRGPNTIYF. As DNA, the CDR3 is TGTGCCATCAGTGACCCCGCAGGCCGTGGTCCAAACACCATATATTTT. The V call is TRBV10-3, the J call TRBJ1-3; unclear D gene. Germline lookup yields CDR1 ENHRY and CDR2 SYGVKD. Trimming removed 3 bases from V and 6 bases from J, with 18 bases in between. CDR3 size: 16 residues.

The chain recombines TRBV28 with TRBJ1-2, with a weak D call TRBD1 (6 bases). Germline assignment: CDR1 MDHEN and CDR2 SYDVKM. V lost 7 bases to trimming and J lost 3 bases, with 15 bases between them. The CDR3 has 14 amino acids. The CDR3 nucleotides read TGTGCCAGCACCCCGTCGGGGGCCCACTATGGCTACACCTTC. Its protein is CASTPSGAHYGYTF.

This clone was seen once. The J gene is TRBJ2-7, the V gene TRBV18; 10 bases are a match to TRBD2. Germline trimming cut 3 bases from V and 4 bases from J; bases unmatched to any gene: 9. Germline V CDR1 and CDR2: KGHSH, LQKENI. The CDR3 extends over 16 amino acids. CDR3 sequence reads: CASSPPLAGPFYEQYF. The DNA for the CDR3 is TGTGCCAGCTCACCCCCACTAGCGGGACCATTTTACGAGCAGTACTTC.

The chain has TRBV5-1 and TRBJ1-5; no definite D call. The CDR3 has 14 amino acids. The germline gives CDR1 SGHRS, CDR2 YFSETQ. V was pared by 0 bases and J by 3 bases, with 7 bases between. The CDR3 reads CASSLGQHNQPQHF. DNA of the CDR3: TGCGCCAGCAGCTTGGGGCAGCACAATCAGCCCCAGCATTTT. Full variable domain (missing parts from reference TRBV5-1 and TRBJ1-5): KAGVTQTPRYLIKTRGQQVTLSCSPISGHRSVSWYQQTPGQGLQFLFEYFSETQRNKGNFPGRFSGRQFSNSRSEMNVSTLELGDSALYLCASSLGQHNQPQHFGDGTRLSIL.

The chain is built from TRBV11-2 and TRBJ1-3; possible D gene TRBD1, 6 bases. CDR3 size: 14 residues. The germline V gene has CDR1 SGHAT and CDR2 FQNNGV. The V and J ends lost 6 bases and 2 bases respectively, with 11 bases between them. The CDR3 coding sequence is TGTGCCAGCAGTGACCGGGACACTGGAAACACCATATATTTT. Encoded protein: CASSDRDTGNTIYF. Filled out from reference TRBV11-2 and TRBJ1-3, the complete variable domain reads EAGVAQSPRYKIIEKRQSVAFWCNPISGHATLYWYQQILGQGPKLLIQFQNNGVVDDSQLPKDRFSAERLKGVDSTLKIQPAKLEDSAVYLCASSDRDTGNTIYFGEGSWLTVV.

This clone was counted once. This sequence joins TRBV11-2 and TRBJ1-1, with D tentatively TRBD1 (6 bases). The CDR3 covers 16 residues. V was shortened by 5 bases and J by 2 bases, with 18 bases between the two germline ends. Germline loops: CDR1 SGHAT, CDR2 FQNNGV. Written as DNA, the CDR3 is TGTGCCAGCAGCCGATTACAGGGACCCCACAACACTGAAGCTTTCTTT. Its translation is CASSRLQGPHNTEAFF. Looking up the rest from reference TRBV11-2 and TRBJ1-1 gives the full variable domain: EAGVAQSPRYKIIEKRQSVAFWCNPISGHATLYWYQQILGQGPKLLIQFQNNGVVDDSQLPKDRFSAERLKGVDSTLKIQPAKLEDSAVYLCASSRLQGPHNTEAFFGQGTRLTVV.

This clone appeared once. The V gene is TRBV21-1, the J gene TRBJ1-3; the D call of TRBD1 is as the table states it, not checked on the DNA. TRBV21-1 has pseudogene status. CDR3 length: 16 residues. CDR3 sequence reads: CASSTGTGKTGNTIYF. CDR3 in DNA: TGTGCCAGCAGCACTGGGACAGGGAAAACTGGAAACACCATATATTTT.

The chain is built from TRBV7-9 and TRBJ2-7; 7 bases align to TRBD2. Germline-derived CDR1 and CDR2 are SEHNR and FQNEAQ (reference sequence). Trimming took 6 bases from V and 1 from J; bases not matched to a gene: 18. There are 18 residues in the CDR3. The CDR3 here is CASSSQTFQASGSYEQYF. CDR3 sequence (DNA): TGTGCCAGCAGTTCGCAGACCTTTCAGGCTAGCGGATCCTACGAGCAGTACTTC.

This clone was observed once. The rearrangement links TRBV7-3 to TRBJ2-1, with TRBD2 identical over 9 bases. Germline CDR1 reads SGHTA; CDR2 reads FQGTGA. The CDR3 spans 15 residues. V shed 8 bases and J 2 bases; nucleotides not matched to a gene: 7. This CDR3 reads CASQRGTSPYNEQFF. The CDR3 DNA follows: TGTGCCAGCCAAAGGGGGACTAGCCCCTACAATGAGCAGTTCTTC. Using reference TRBV7-3 and TRBJ2-1 for the parts outside the CDR3, the full variable domain is GAGVSQTPSNKVTEKGKYVELRCDPISGHTALYWYRQSLGQGPEFLIYFQGTGAADDSGLPNDRFFAVRPEGSVSTLKIQRTERGDSAVYLCASQRGTSPYNEQFFGPGTRLTVL.